The T cell receptor (beta chain) described here comes from a study of shared clonotypes between healthy human individuals. Regarding the study as a whole: Among donors, clonotype sharing was expected to be affected by sequencing depth. Only blood was sampled, and tissue TCR repertoires likely differ from blood ones.

Looked up from germline, CDR1 is MDHEN and CDR2 is SYDVKM. J was trimmed by 1 base and V by 6 bases; bases with no gene match: 4. This CDR3 region has 14 residues. This clone was observed a few times. Its antigen remains unidentified. TCRdb keeps only in-frame clones here, not all; method: immunoSEQ multiplex PCR. The sample lists roughly 1 million clones; around 78% were seen once. Sequencing input: memory CD4+ T cells from PBMCs. The subset was: CD45RA-negative fraction. The chain recombines TRBV28 with TRBJ1-1; 8 nucleotides match TRBD1. This clonotype was obtained from a man aged 18-30 years in good health. Some clones in this sample may be carry-over from other donors' samples. The CDR3 spells CASRTGATNTEAFF. The CDR3 region has the DNA TGTGCCAGCAGGACAGGGGCAACGAACACTGAAGCTTTCTTT.